This TCR beta chain was captured in a study of blood T cell repertoires in COVID-19. Overall study context: There were acute and convalescent COVID-19 samples, and they came from the United States, Italy and Spain. T cells, B-cell-depleted T cells, or PBMCs provided the cDNA or gDNA that served as material.

Sequencing was performed with immunoSEQ multiplex PCR; in TCRdb, only in-frame clones are kept and a portion is missing. There are 300,000 to 400,000 clones in the sample; 80% to 90% occur only once, and just under 3% lies in the top ten. This clone was observed a few times. This CDR3 has 18 residues. The V segment lost 5 bases and the J segment 6 bases; nucleotides outside the gene matches: 19. In germline, CDR1 is MGHDK, CDR2 SYGVNS. This rearrangement joins TRBV25-1 to TRBJ2-3, with 8 bases identical to TRBD2. Sequenced: peripheral blood. The origin of this receptor is a man aged 25-45 years with active or convalescent COVID-19. This CDR3 is CASSPPLGSGILPDTQYF. In DNA, the CDR3 is TGTGCCAGCAGTCCCCCGTTAGGTAGCGGGATCCTCCCCGATACGCAGTATTTT.